This entry lists 3 T cell receptor beta chains sequenced from one sample in a study of beta chain features in type 1 diabetes. Of the isolated RNA, all was reverse transcribed, and so the sequenced material was expressed TCRB transcripts. Data came from immunoSEQ multiplex PCR; TCRdb stores just in-frame clones and leaves some out. Among around 400,000 clones listed, over 13% were seen once. The specimen was naive CD4+ T cells from blood. These TCRs come from a woman younger than 30 in good health.

J is TRBJ2-7 and V is TRBV4-2; 7 bases line up with TRBD1. Trimming at V came to 1 base and at J to 4 bases, leaving 4 bases not matched to a gene. Germline V gene sequence: CDR1 LGHNA, CDR2 YNFKEQ. This CDR3 is built from 14 residues. This CDR3 reads CASSQVTGAYEQYF. The CDR3 nucleotides read TGTGCCAGCAGCCAAGTAACAGGGGCATACGAGCAGTACTTC.

This clone has only a few counts. The J gene is TRBJ1-1, the V gene TRBV9; D is possibly TRBD1 (6 bases). Germline CDR1 SGDLS, CDR2 YYNGEE. This CDR3 spans 14 amino acids. V lost 4 bases to trimming and J lost 1 base, with 11 bases between them. The CDR3 protein is CASSLLQGNTEAFF. Written as DNA, the CDR3 is TGTGCCAGCAGCTTGCTACAGGGGAACACTGAAGCTTTCTTT. Looking up the rest from reference TRBV9 and TRBJ1-1 gives the full variable domain: DSGVTQTPKHLITATGQRVTLRCSPRSGDLSVYWYQQSLDQGLQFLIQYYNGEERAKGNILERFSAQQFPDLHSELNLSSLELGDSALYFCASSLLQGNTEAFFGQGTRLTVV.

Of note for this clone: This sample also contains other DNA sequences that code for the same CDR3. V gene TRBV28 combines with J gene TRBJ2-7; no clear D gene. The CDR3 has 12 amino acids. Per the germline V gene, CDR1 is MDHEN and CDR2 is SYDVKM. Trimming removed 2 bases at V and 3 bases at J, with 5 bases between. Written as DNA, the CDR3 is TGTGCCAGCAGTTTAAACAGCTACGAGCAGTACTTC. Amino acid sequence: CASSLNSYEQYF.